Following are 22 T cell receptor beta chains from one sample sequenced in a study of T cell changes during pregnancy in multiple sclerosis. Profiled with immunoSEQ multiplex PCR; TCRdb holds only in-frame clones, not every one. Seen here are tens of thousands of clones, around 90% observed once, and the top ten hold over 1.3%. The sequenced sample was peripheral blood, obtained before pregnancy. Every receptor here comes from a female donor with multiple sclerosis, enrolled in a pregnancy study.

The chain recombines TRBV15 with TRBJ2-7; perhaps TRBD2 as D (5 bases). The CDR3 has 11 amino acids. Trimming removed 2 bases from V and 7 bases from J, with 6 bases in between. Germline CDR1 and CDR2: LNHNV and YYDKDF (reference sequence). CDR3 coding DNA: TGTGCCACCAGCAGATCGGGAGAGCAGTACTTC. Residues: CATSRSGEQYF.

The genes are TRBV7-3 and TRBJ1-1; 8 bases are shared with TRBD1. CDR3 length: 15 residues. Germline-derived CDR1 and CDR2 are SGHTA and FQGTGA. After removal of 5 bases from V and 4 bases from J, the junction contained 9 bases not matched to a gene. CDR3 bases: TGTGCCAGCAGCCCAACAGGGGGGCCCGGCACTGAAGCTTTCTTT. Translating gives CASSPTGGPGTEAFF.

The chain links TRBV2 to TRBJ2-5; D might be TRBD1 (5 bases). V was pared by 0 bases and J by 7 bases, with 12 bases between. Germline V gene lookup returns CDR1 SNHLY and CDR2 FYNNEI. The CDR3 runs to 14 residues. The CDR3 nucleotides are TGTGCCAGCAGTGAAGCCGTGAGTGGGGCGACCCAGTACTTC. It encodes CASSEAVSGATQYF.

The chain carries TRBV2 and TRBJ2-5, with 8 bases aligning to TRBD1. The V segment lost 8 bases and the J segment 0 bases; nucleotides outside the gene matches: 5. This CDR3 contains 14 residues. CDR1 is SNHLY, CDR2 FYNNEI, per germline. CDR3 DNA: TGTGCCAGCCGACAGGGGACTTACCAAGAGACCCAGTACTTC. This encodes CASRQGTYQETQYF.

The gene calls are TRBV6-5 and TRBJ2-2, with a tentative D call TRBD1 (6 bases). Between the trimmed V and J ends, which lost 10 bases and 4 bases, there was a span of 19 bases. This CDR3 is built from 15 residues. The germline V gene has CDR1 MNHEY and CDR2 SVGAGI. The CDR3 DNA reads as TGTGCCACAACCTCAGGGGATCGTAGCACCGGGGAGCTGTTTTTT. It yields the protein CATTSGDRSTGELFF.

The rearrangement uses TRBV2 and TRBJ1-3; possible D gene TRBD1, 6 bases. The CDR3 has 15 amino acids. Deletions cut 10 bases from V and 0 bases from J, with 16 bases between. CDR1 SNHLY and CDR2 FYNNEI come from the germline V gene. The CDR3: CATGGGADSGNTIYF. The CDR3 coding sequence is TGTGCCACCGGCGGGGGGGCAGACTCTGGAAACACCATATATTTT.

V and J are TRBV6-1 and TRBJ2-7; 12 nucleotides align to TRBD1. The V gene's germline CDR1 is MNHNS and CDR2 SASEGT. V shed 5 bases and J 4 bases; nucleotides not matched to a gene: 3. CDR3 size: 14 residues. Here the CDR3 reads CASSPGQGAYEQYF. The CDR3, as DNA: TGTGCCAGCAGTCCGGGACAGGGGGCATACGAGCAGTACTTC.

The chain couples TRBV5-4 to TRBJ1-1; D is ambiguous. CDR1 is SGHNT, CDR2 YYREEE, per germline (reference sequence). There are 15 residues in the CDR3. The V end was cut by 3 bases, the J end by 0 bases, with 12 bases between. CDR3 sequence: CASSSPGGLNTEAFF. CDR3 nucleotide sequence: TGTGCCAGCAGCTCGCCCGGCGGATTGAACACTGAAGCTTTCTTT.

The chain combines TRBV21-1 with TRBJ2-5; the table's TRBD1 call for D was not verified on the DNA. TRBV21-1 corresponds to a pseudogene. The CDR3 consists of 16 residues. The CDR3: CASSSPTGGLQETQYF. In DNA form, the CDR3 reads TGTGCCAGCAGCTCCCCGACAGGGGGCCTGCAAGAGACCCAGTACTTC.

Notes on this clone: The junction departs from the called germline gene at one end, perhaps through a read error. This rearrangement joins TRBV7-3 to TRBJ2-7, with D maybe TRBD1 (6 bases). The CDR3 is made up of 13 amino acids. Germline-derived CDR1 and CDR2 are SGHTA and FQGTGA. CDR3 bases: TGTGCCAGCAGCCCGGGACATACCTACGAAAGAGACTTC. Translated: CASSPGHTYERDF.

The chain joins TRBV27 to TRBJ2-3, with TRBD2 matching 13 bases. This CDR3 is built from 19 residues. Germline V gene sequence: CDR1 MNHEY, CDR2 SMNVEV (reference sequence). Trimming at V came to 3 bases and at J to 1 base, leaving 10 bases not matched to a gene. The DNA for the CDR3 is TGTGCCAGCAGTTTCTACGGACTAGCGGGAGACTGGGGCACAGATACGCAGTATTTT. It translates to CASSFYGLAGDWGTDTQYF.

The chain recombines TRBV29-1 with TRBJ1-5, with D possibly being TRBD1 (5 bases). Germline CDR1 reads SQVTM; CDR2 reads ANQGSEA. V lost 6 bases and J 7 bases, leaving 19 bases between the germline ends. The CDR3 extends over 14 amino acids. Here the CDR3 DNA reads TGCAGCGTCCTGGGGCCGGGGGATGTGCAGCCCCAGCATTTT. This sequence encodes CSVLGPGDVQPQHF.

This clone was recorded only once. V is TRBV5-8 and J is TRBJ2-7; possible D gene TRBD2, 6 bases. V shed 2 bases and J shed 3 bases, with 15 bases lying between them. This CDR3 is built from 15 residues. Germline-derived CDR1 and CDR2 are SGHTS and YDEGEE. Here the CDR3 reads CASSFPRAGIYEQYF. The CDR3 bases are TGTGCCAGCAGCTTCCCTCGGGCGGGGATCTACGAGCAGTACTTC.

The chain links TRBV28 to TRBJ2-7; D possibly corresponds to TRBD1 (7 bases). V was trimmed by 3 bases and J by 2 bases, leaving 14 bases between them. The CDR3 runs 15 residues. Germline V gene sequence: CDR1 MDHEN, CDR2 SYDVKM. DNA for the CDR3: TGTGCCAGCAGTTTGACAGGGACTGCCCCCTACGAGCAGTACTTC. Residues: CASSLTGTAPYEQYF.

This clone showed up just once. The chain is built from TRBV7-6 and TRBJ2-5; the D gene is possibly TRBD2 (5 bases). The CDR3 totals 15 residues. Germline CDR1 SGHVS, CDR2 FNYEAQ. V shed 3 bases and J shed 2 bases, with 13 bases lying between them. The CDR3, as DNA: TGTGCCAGCAGCTTCGCGGCTAGCCCGCAAGAGACCCAGTACTTC. Amino acid sequence: CASSFAASPQETQYF.

The chain couples TRBV20-1 to TRBJ1-1; D might be TRBD1 (6 bases). Germline V lookup: CDR1 DFQATT, CDR2 SNEGSKA (reference sequence). Trimming pared 6 bases from V and 4 bases from J, leaving 9 bases between. This CDR3 contains 11 residues. The CDR3 nucleotides are TGCAGTGCCACACAGGGCACTGAAGCTTTCTTT. It translates to CSATQGTEAFF.

The chain couples TRBV7-9 to TRBJ1-4, with a weak D call TRBD1 (6 bases). V was shortened by 3 bases and J by 2 bases, with 10 bases between the two germline ends. The CDR3 runs to 15 residues. The germline V gene has CDR1 SEHNR and CDR2 FQNEAQ (reference sequence). The CDR3 spells CASSLGGGTNEKLFF. Here the CDR3 DNA reads TGTGCCAGCAGCTTGGGGGGGGGCACTAATGAAAAACTGTTTTTT.

The rearrangement links TRBV5-1 to TRBJ2-7; 8 bases map to TRBD2. V lost 1 base to trimming and J lost 5 bases; unmatched junction nucleotides: 5. Germline V gives CDR1 SGHRS, CDR2 YFSETQ. This CDR3 is 14 amino acids long. The CDR3 DNA sequence: TGCGCCAGCAGCTTGCGGGGGGGGGCCCACGAGCAGTACTTC. This codes for CASSLRGGAHEQYF.

The rearrangement joins TRBV27 to TRBJ2-7; D not certain. Trimming pared 4 bases from V and 3 bases from J, leaving 4 bases between. CDR3 length equals 11 residues. Looked up from germline, CDR1 is MNHEY and CDR2 is SMNVEV (reference sequence). Written as DNA, the CDR3 is TGTGCCAGCAGTTCCAACTACGAGCAGTACTTC. Translation gives CASSSNYEQYF.

This rearrangement joins TRBV5-8 to TRBJ2-4, with D possibly being TRBD1 (5 bases). Per the germline V gene, CDR1 is SGHTS and CDR2 is YDEGEE. The CDR3 totals 12 residues. Trimming removed 4 bases from V and 9 bases from J, with 11 bases in between. The DNA for the CDR3 is TGTGCCAGCAGCCCAGGACACAGCATTCAGTACTTC. This codes for CASSPGHSIQYF.

The V call is TRBV11-2, the J call TRBJ2-5; 11 bases line up with TRBD1. V was clipped by 0 bases and J by 7 bases; unmatched bases: 7. CDR1 is SGHAT, CDR2 FQNNGV, per germline. This CDR3 has 16 residues. CDR3 DNA: TGTGCCAGCAGCTTAGATCGGGGACAGGGGGTGAGGACCCAGTACTTC. Its translation: CASSLDRGQGVRTQYF.

The chain is built from TRBV9 and TRBJ1-4; D might be TRBD1 (5 bases). CDR1 and CDR2 from the germline V gene are SGDLS and YYNGEE. Trimming removed 0 bases from V and 4 bases from J, with 7 bases in between. The CDR3 covers 14 residues. The CDR3, as DNA: TGTGCCAGCAGCGTAGCGACAGTTAATGAAAAACTGTTTTTT. Amino acid sequence: CASSVATVNEKLFF.